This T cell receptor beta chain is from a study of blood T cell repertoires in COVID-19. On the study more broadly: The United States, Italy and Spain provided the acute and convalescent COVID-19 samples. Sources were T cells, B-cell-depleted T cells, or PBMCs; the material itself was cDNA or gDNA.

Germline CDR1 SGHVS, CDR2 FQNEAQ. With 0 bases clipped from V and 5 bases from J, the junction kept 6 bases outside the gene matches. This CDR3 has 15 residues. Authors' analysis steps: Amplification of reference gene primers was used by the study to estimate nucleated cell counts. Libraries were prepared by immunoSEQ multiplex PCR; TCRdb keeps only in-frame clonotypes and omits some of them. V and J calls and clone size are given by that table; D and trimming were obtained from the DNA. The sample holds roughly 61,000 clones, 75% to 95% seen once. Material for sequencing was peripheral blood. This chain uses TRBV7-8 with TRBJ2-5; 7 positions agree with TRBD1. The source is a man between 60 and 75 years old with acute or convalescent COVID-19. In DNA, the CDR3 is TGTGCCAGCAGCTTAGCGGCAGTAGGGGGCGAGACCCAGTACTTC. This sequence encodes CASSLAAVGGETQYF.